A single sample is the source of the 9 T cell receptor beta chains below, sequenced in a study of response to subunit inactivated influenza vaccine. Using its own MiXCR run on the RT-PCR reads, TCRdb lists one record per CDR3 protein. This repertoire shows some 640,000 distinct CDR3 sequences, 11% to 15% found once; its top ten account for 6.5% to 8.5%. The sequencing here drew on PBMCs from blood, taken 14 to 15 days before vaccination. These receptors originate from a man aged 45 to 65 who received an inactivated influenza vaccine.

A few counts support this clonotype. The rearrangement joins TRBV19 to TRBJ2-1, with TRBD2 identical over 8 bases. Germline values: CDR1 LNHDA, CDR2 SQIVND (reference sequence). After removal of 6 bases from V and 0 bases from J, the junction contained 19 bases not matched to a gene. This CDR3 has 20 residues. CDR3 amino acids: CASSPDPVGVAGTSYNEQFF. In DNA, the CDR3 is TGTGCCAGTAGCCCTGACCCCGTGGGAGTAGCGGGGACCTCCTACAATGAGCAGTTCTTC.

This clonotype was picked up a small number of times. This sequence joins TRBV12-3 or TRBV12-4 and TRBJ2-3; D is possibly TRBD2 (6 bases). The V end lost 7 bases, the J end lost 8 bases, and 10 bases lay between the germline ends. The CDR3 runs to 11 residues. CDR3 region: CASTLGGTQYF. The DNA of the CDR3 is TGTGCCAGCACCCTGGGGGGTACGCAGTATTTT.

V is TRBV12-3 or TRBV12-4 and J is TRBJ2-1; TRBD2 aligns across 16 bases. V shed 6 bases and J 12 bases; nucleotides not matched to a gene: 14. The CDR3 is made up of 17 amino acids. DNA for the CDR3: TGTGCCAGCAGACCACGACAGACGGGACTAGCGGGGGGGCCGCAGTTCTTC. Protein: CASRPRQTGLAGGPQFF.

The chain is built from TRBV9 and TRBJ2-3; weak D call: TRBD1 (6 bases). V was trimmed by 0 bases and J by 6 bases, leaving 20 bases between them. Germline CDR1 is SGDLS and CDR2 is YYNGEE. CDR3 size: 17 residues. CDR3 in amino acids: CASSVEGDRPPRDTQYF. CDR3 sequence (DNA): TGTGCCAGCAGCGTAGAGGGGGACCGACCCCCCAGGGATACGCAGTATTTT.

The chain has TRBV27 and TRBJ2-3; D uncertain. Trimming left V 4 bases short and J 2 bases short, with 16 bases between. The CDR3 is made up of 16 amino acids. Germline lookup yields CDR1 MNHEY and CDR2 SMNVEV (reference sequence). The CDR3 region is CASSSSIGALTDTQYF. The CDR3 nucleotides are TGTGCCAGCAGTTCGTCCATAGGCGCCCTCACAGATACGCAGTATTTT.

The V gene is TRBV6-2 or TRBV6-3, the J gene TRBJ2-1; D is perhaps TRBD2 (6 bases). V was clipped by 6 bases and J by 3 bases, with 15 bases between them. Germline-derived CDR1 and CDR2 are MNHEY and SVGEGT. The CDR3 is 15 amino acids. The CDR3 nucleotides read TGTGCCAGCAGCCACGGGGGAGGCATCTACAATGAGCAGTTCTTC. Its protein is CASSHGGGIYNEQFF.

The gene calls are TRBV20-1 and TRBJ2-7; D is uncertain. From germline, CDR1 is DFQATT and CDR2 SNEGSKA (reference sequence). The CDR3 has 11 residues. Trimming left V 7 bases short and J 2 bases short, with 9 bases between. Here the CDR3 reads CSVVATYEQYF. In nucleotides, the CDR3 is TGCAGTGTCGTCGCTACCTACGAGCAGTACTTC.

CDR3 sequence reads: CASSQSPGSKSSYEQYF. The CDR3 bases are TGCGCCAGCAGTCAATCTCCCGGATCTAAGAGCTCCTACGAGCAGTACTTC. The chain links TRBV23-1 to TRBJ2-7; D is unclear. TRBV23-1 is assigned to the ORF class and has an uncertain function. The V end was cut by 0 bases, the J end by 0 bases, with 15 bases between. The CDR3 contains 17 residues.

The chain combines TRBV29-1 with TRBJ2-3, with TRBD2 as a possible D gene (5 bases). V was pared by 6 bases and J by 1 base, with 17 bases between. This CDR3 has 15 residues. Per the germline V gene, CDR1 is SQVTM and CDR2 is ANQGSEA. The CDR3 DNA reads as TGCAGCGTCGATGGCCGGGAAGTCGGCACAGATACGCAGTATTTT. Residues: CSVDGREVGTDTQYF.